The 31 T cell receptor beta chains listed next were all sequenced from one sample in a study of OX40 agonist ivuxolimab in advanced cancers. Sequencing was performed with immunoSEQ multiplex PCR; in TCRdb, only in-frame clones are kept and a portion is missing. The table includes 70,000 or so clones, roughly 80% detected once. This material consisted of CD4+ or CD8+ T cells sorted from blood, taken in a trial of the OX40 agonist ivuxolimab. These receptors were obtained from an adult with an advanced solid tumor such as melanoma, head and neck, liver or kidney cancer.

This clone was detected a few times. This rearrangement joins TRBV9 to TRBJ1-1; D gene unclear. Trimming took off 0 bases at V and 6 bases at J, with 3 bases between the two ends. Germline V gene lookup returns CDR1 SGDLS and CDR2 YYNGEE. This CDR3 contains 11 residues. Written as DNA, the CDR3 is TGTGCCAGCAGCGTAGGTTCTGAAGCTTTCTTT. It yields the protein CASSVGSEAFF.

This rearrangement joins TRBV19 to TRBJ2-1, with 9 bases matching TRBD1. Germline CDR1 is LNHDA and CDR2 is SQIVND (reference sequence). V lost 5 bases, J lost 4 bases, and 9 bases stayed unmatched. The CDR3 loop spans 16 amino acids. The CDR3 DNA is TGTGCCAGTAGTTCCTACAGGGGGCAAGGGTACAATGAGCAGTTCTTC. Encoded protein: CASSSYRGQGYNEQFF.

V usage is TRBV7-3 and J usage is TRBJ2-5, with TRBD1 matching 7 bases. The junction had 8 bases not matched to a gene; V was cut back by 2 bases and J by 11 bases. The germline V gene has CDR1 SGHTA and CDR2 FQGTGA. There are 13 residues in the CDR3. CDR3 amino acids: CASSLGQAREQYF. In DNA form, the CDR3 reads TGTGCCAGCAGCTTAGGACAGGCGAGGGAGCAGTACTTC. The whole variable domain, filled in from reference TRBV7-3 and TRBJ2-5, reads GAGVSQTPSNKVTEKGKYVELRCDPISGHTALYWYRQSLGQGPEFLIYFQGTGAADDSGLPNDRFFAVRPEGSVSTLKIQRTERGDSAVYLCASSLGQAREQYFGPGTRLLVL.

The chain recombines TRBV11-2 with TRBJ2-1; D uncertain. The CDR3 is 16 residues long. V lost 3 bases to trimming and J lost 8 bases, with 20 bases between them. CDR1 is SGHAT and CDR2 is FQNNGV in the germline V gene. Written as DNA, the CDR3 is TGTGCCAGCAGCTTGGTACGACACCCCTCGGGCGATGAGCAGTTCTTC. This translates into CASSLVRHPSGDEQFF.

The J gene is TRBJ2-3, the V gene TRBV27, with D perhaps TRBD1 or TRBD2 (5 bases each). The CDR3 consists of 15 residues. Germline lookup yields CDR1 MNHEY and CDR2 SMNVEV (reference sequence). Trimming cost V 5 bases and J 0 bases, with 12 bases left between them. CDR3 bases: TGTGCCAGCAGTAGGGACCTAACTAGCACAGATACGCAGTATTTT. Encoded protein: CASSRDLTSTDTQYF.

V usage is TRBV13 and J usage is TRBJ2-3, with 7 bases identical to TRBD2. V shed 3 bases and J 6 bases; nucleotides not matched to a gene: 6. This CDR3 comprises 14 residues. The germline gives CDR1 PRHDT, CDR2 FYEKMQ (reference sequence). CDR3: CASSLGGSGDTQYF. The CDR3 bases are TGTGCCAGCAGCTTGGGGGGGTCAGGGGATACGCAGTATTTT.

V and J are TRBV5-1 and TRBJ1-3, with unresolved D. V dropped 1 base and J dropped 0 bases, with 8 bases sitting between them. The CDR3 covers 15 residues. CDR1 SGHRS and CDR2 YFSETQ come from the germline V gene. In DNA form, the CDR3 reads TGCGCCAGCAGCTTGCTACCTAACTCTGGAAACACCATATATTTT. Translation: CASSLLPNSGNTIYF.

This clone was recorded only once. The chain couples TRBV5-1 to TRBJ2-2, with a weak D call TRBD2 (5 bases). Germline V gives CDR1 SGHRS, CDR2 YFSETQ. V lost 2 bases and J 6 bases, leaving 11 bases between the germline ends. There are 14 residues in the CDR3. The CDR3 sequence: CASSFGPGAGELFF. DNA of the CDR3: TGCGCCAGCAGCTTCGGCCCCGGGGCCGGGGAGCTGTTTTTT.

The rearrangement uses TRBV6-1 and TRBJ2-1; D not resolved. There are 13 residues in the CDR3. The germline V gene encodes CDR1 MNHNS and CDR2 SASEGT. The V and J ends lost 4 bases and 6 bases respectively, with 10 bases between them. The CDR3 spells CASSAVRSNEQFF. The CDR3 DNA follows: TGTGCCAGCAGTGCGGTCAGGTCCAATGAGCAGTTCTTC.

The J gene is TRBJ1-1, the V gene TRBV6-5; D possibly corresponds to TRBD1 (6 bases). CDR1 MNHEY and CDR2 SVGAGI come from the germline V gene. The length of the CDR3 is 13 residues. The V end lost 6 bases, the J end lost 3 bases, and 11 bases lay between the germline ends. CDR3 DNA: TGTGCCAGCAGACGAACAGGGTACACTGAAGCTTTCTTT. This gives the protein CASRRTGYTEAFF.

V is TRBV10-1 and J is TRBJ2-1; D possibly corresponds to TRBD2 (5 bases). The ends were cut back, 4 bases at V and 0 bases at J, with 16 bases in the middle. Germline V lookup: CDR1 WNHNN, CDR2 SYGVQD (reference sequence). This CDR3 has 17 residues. As DNA, the CDR3 is TGCGCCAGCAGTGGCCCAGGCAAGCGGAGCTCCTACAATGAGCAGTTCTTC. Translating it yields CASSGPGKRSSYNEQFF.

The CDR3 region is CSAQQGNTEAFF. In DNA form, the CDR3 reads TGCAGCGCCCAACAGGGGAACACTGAAGCTTTCTTT. The chain has TRBV29-1 and TRBJ1-1; tentatively, D is TRBD1 (6 bases). CDR1 is SQVTM, CDR2 ANQGSEA, per germline. V lost 7 bases to trimming and J lost 1 base, with 10 bases between them. The CDR3 contains 12 residues.

This chain joins TRBV6-4 and TRBJ2-5; TRBD1 aligns across 7 bases. CDR3 length: 15 residues. Germline trimming cut 3 bases from V and 4 bases from J; bases unmatched to any gene: 8. Germline values: CDR1 MRHNA, CDR2 SNTAGT. The CDR3 nucleotides read TGTGCCAGCAGTGAATTTACAGGGGCGGGAGAGACCCAGTACTTC. Amino acid sequence: CASSEFTGAGETQYF.

CDR3 loop: CASSPILNTEAFF. CDR3 DNA sequence: TGTGCCAGCTCACCAATCCTGAACACTGAAGCTTTCTTT. The chain combines TRBV18 with TRBJ1-1; D gene ambiguous. The CDR3 runs 13 residues. CDR1 is KGHSH, CDR2 LQKENI, per germline. V lost 2 bases to trimming and J lost 0 bases, with 4 bases between them.

The CDR3 region is CASSFPGAYEQYF. In DNA, the CDR3 is TGCGCCAGCAGCTTTCCCGGGGCCTACGAGCAGTACTTC. The V call is TRBV5-1, the J call TRBJ2-7, with D perhaps matching TRBD2 (5 bases). The germline V gene has CDR1 SGHRS and CDR2 YFSETQ. V was trimmed by 2 bases and J by 2 bases, leaving 8 bases between them. The CDR3 length is 13 residues.

This chain joins TRBV10-2 and TRBJ2-2; 8 nucleotides align to TRBD2. This CDR3 spans 15 amino acids. The V and J ends lost 4 bases and 4 bases, in that order; junction bases with no gene match: 5. Germline assignment: CDR1 WSHSY and CDR2 SAAADI. In DNA, the CDR3 is TGCGCCAGCAGTGGGCCTAGCGGGCTCACCGGGGAGCTGTTTTTT. Translation gives CASSGPSGLTGELFF.

This clone appeared a few times. The CDR3 region is CASSEYVGGNQPQHF. The DNA of the CDR3 is TGCGCCAGCAGTGAGTATGTGGGTGGCAATCAGCCCCAGCATTTT. The chain combines TRBV10-2 with TRBJ1-5; D is ambiguous. CDR1 is WSHSY, CDR2 SAAADI, per germline. The V end lost 1 base, the J end lost 2 bases, and 9 bases lay between the germline ends. The CDR3 sequence is 15 residues long.

For the CDR3, the DNA is TGTGCCAGTAAGTCGCGAAACAGGGGGCACTACGAGCAGTACTTC. Translating it yields CASKSRNRGHYEQYF. The chain recombines TRBV19 with TRBJ2-7, with TRBD1 matching over 9 bases. Germline V gene sequence: CDR1 LNHDA, CDR2 SQIVND (reference sequence). Trimming took 7 bases from V and 3 from J; bases not matched to a gene: 10. The CDR3 is 15 amino acids.

V is TRBV5-1 and J is TRBJ1-2; 7 positions match TRBD1. The CDR3 spans 15 residues. Germline trimming cut 0 bases from V and 3 bases from J; bases unmatched to any gene: 5. Germline V gene data show CDR1 as SGHRS and CDR2 as YFSETQ. The CDR3 DNA follows: TGCGCCAGCAGCTTGGAGGGGACAGAGCACTATGGCTACACCTTC. It codes for CASSLEGTEHYGYTF.

The V gene is TRBV13, the J gene TRBJ2-7; unclear D gene. The V end was cut by 6 bases, the J end by 4 bases, with 16 bases between. Germline CDR1 and CDR2: PRHDT and FYEKMQ (reference sequence). The CDR3 covers 14 residues. The CDR3 spells CASSDGRNRYEQYF. The CDR3 DNA reads as TGTGCCAGCAGTGACGGCAGAAACCGGTACGAGCAGTACTTC.

This chain uses TRBV29-1 with TRBJ1-2, with TRBD1 matching over 7 bases. Germline trimming cut 6 bases from V and 0 bases from J; bases unmatched to any gene: 10. CDR3 size: 15 residues. Germline values: CDR1 SQVTM, CDR2 ANQGSEA. Written as DNA, the CDR3 is TGCAGCGTGTCGACAGGGTGGGAAGCTAACTATGGCTACACCTTC. This translates into CSVSTGWEANYGYTF.

CDR3 sequence (DNA): TGCGCCAGCAGCCAAGATCACGAACTAGCGGGAAGCACAGATACGCAGTATTTT. This codes for CASSQDHELAGSTDTQYF. The chain has TRBV4-3 and TRBJ2-3; TRBD2 aligns across 10 bases. The germline V gene has CDR1 LGHNA and CDR2 YSLEER. V was pared by 0 bases and J by 0 bases, with 6 bases of the junction left unmatched. There are 18 residues in the CDR3.

This chain joins TRBV7-6 and TRBJ1-5; D not certain. The CDR3 sequence is 13 residues long. The ends were cut back, 4 bases at V and 5 bases at J, with 9 bases in the middle. Per the germline V gene, CDR1 is SGHVS and CDR2 is FNYEAQ. The CDR3 loop reads CASSSMQDQPQHF. CDR3 DNA sequence: TGTGCCAGCAGCTCGATGCAGGATCAGCCCCAGCATTTT.

The chain combines TRBV6-6 with TRBJ2-7; unclear D gene. Germline V gene sequence: CDR1 MNHNY, CDR2 SVGAGI (reference sequence). The V and J ends lost 7 bases and 7 bases respectively, with 11 bases between them. CDR3 length: 11 residues. The CDR3 protein is CASTSSGEQYF. The CDR3, as DNA: TGTGCCAGCACGTCGTCTGGGGAGCAGTACTTC.

The rearrangement links TRBV7-8 to TRBJ2-5; D uncertain. CDR1 and CDR2 from the germline V gene are SGHVS and FQNEAQ. V gave up 1 base and J gave up 4 bases, with 7 bases separating them. CDR3 length: 13 amino acids. Written as DNA, the CDR3 is TGTGCCAGCAGCTTAGATCGGCGAGAGACCCAGTACTTC. This translates into CASSLDRRETQYF.

The chain joins TRBV4-1 to TRBJ1-1; no reliable D call. Deletions cut 1 base from V and 1 base from J, with 13 bases between. The germline V gene has CDR1 MGHRA and CDR2 YSYEKL. CDR3 length equals 16 residues. CDR3 amino acids: CASSQGRNKGNTEAFF. CDR3 sequence (DNA): TGCGCCAGCAGCCAAGGTAGAAACAAGGGGAACACTGAAGCTTTCTTT.

The J gene is TRBJ1-2, the V gene TRBV25-1; 11 bases line up with TRBD1. Trimming took 2 bases from V and 6 from J; bases not matched to a gene: 8. CDR3 length: 16 residues. Germline CDR1 is MGHDK and CDR2 is SYGVNS. CDR3 loop: CASSEPGQGAYHGYTF. CDR3 sequence (DNA): TGTGCCAGCAGTGAACCCGGACAGGGGGCGTACCATGGCTACACCTTC.

This clone was counted between two and nine times. The chain employs TRBV28 and TRBJ1-5, with TRBD1 matching 7 bases. The CDR3 runs to 12 residues. The germline CDR1 and CDR2 sequences are MDHEN and SYDVKM. V lost 10 bases and J lost 5; bases outside the gene matches: 5. The CDR3 DNA is TGTGCCACACAGGGGCAACATCAGCCCCAGCATTTT. Translation gives CATQGQHQPQHF.

The chain combines TRBV4-3 with TRBJ2-7; TRBD1 matches at 8 bases. CDR1 is LGHNA, CDR2 YSLEER, per germline. This CDR3 spans 18 amino acids. Trimming at V came to 0 bases and at J to 4 bases, leaving 14 bases not matched to a gene. In DNA, the CDR3 is TGCGCCAGCAGCCAAGAGTATTGGGGACAGGCGAGAATATACGAGCAGTACTTC. Translation gives CASSQEYWGQARIYEQYF.

The chain has TRBV5-8 and TRBJ2-7, with D hard to call. Trimming removed 1 base at V and 1 base at J, with 12 bases between. The CDR3 loop spans 15 amino acids. Looked up from germline, CDR1 is SGHTS and CDR2 is YDEGEE. The CDR3: CASSLFLVLSYEQYF. CDR3 DNA sequence: TGTGCCAGCAGCTTGTTTCTCGTTCTTTCCTACGAGCAGTACTTC. Full variable domain (remainder filled in from reference TRBV5-8 and TRBJ2-7): EAGVTQSPTHLIKTRGQQATLRCSPISGHTSVYWYQQALGLGLQFLLWYDEGEERNRGNFPPRFSGRQFPNYSSELNVNALELEDSALYLCASSLFLVLSYEQYFGPGTRLTVT.

The genes are TRBV9 and TRBJ2-7; 10 nucleotides match TRBD2. Germline V CDR1 and CDR2: SGDLS, YYNGEE. Trimming took 4 bases from V and 6 from J; bases not matched to a gene: 7. The length of the CDR3 is 14 residues. CDR3 nucleotide sequence: TGTGCCAGCAGCCTGGGACTAGCGCGCTCCGAGCAGTACTTC. Translation gives CASSLGLARSEQYF. The full variable domain, in which reference TRBV9 and TRBJ2-7 provide the parts outside the CDR3, is DSGVTQTPKHLITATGQRVTLRCSPRSGDLSVYWYQQSLDQGLQFLIQYYNGEERAKGNILERFSAQQFPDLHSELNLSSLELGDSALYFCASSLGLARSEQYFGPGTRLTVT.